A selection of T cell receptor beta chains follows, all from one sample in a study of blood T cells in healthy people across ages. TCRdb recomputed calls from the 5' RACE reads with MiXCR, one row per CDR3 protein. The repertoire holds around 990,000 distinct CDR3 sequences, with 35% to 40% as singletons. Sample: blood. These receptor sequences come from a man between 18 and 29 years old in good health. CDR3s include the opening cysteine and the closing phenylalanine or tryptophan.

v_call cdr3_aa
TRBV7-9 CASSQKSVFLYTQETQYF
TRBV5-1 CASSSGTGSQYEQYF
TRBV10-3 CAISVSRGFQETQYF
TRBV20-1 CSARTLLGPSYNEQFF
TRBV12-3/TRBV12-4 CASSPMSTEAFF
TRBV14 CASSQDAFYGYTF
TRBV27 CASSSPLSGGLLNGYTF
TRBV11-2 CASSSLRNEQFF
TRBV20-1 CSARTGGGFGGYTF
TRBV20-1 CSARDLARDYEQYF
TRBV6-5 CASKPSAGTGRTEAFF
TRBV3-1 CASSRSLGQGGTEAFF
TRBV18 CASSARQTDGYTF
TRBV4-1 CASSQDRGGGQPQHF
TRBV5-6 CASSLFETGDSNQPQHF
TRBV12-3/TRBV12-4 CASSFWIGDTEAFF
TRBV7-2 CASSPRVAEIAKNIQYF
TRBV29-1 CSVAGQGGYTF
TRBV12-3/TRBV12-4 CASSPTGLAGGRDTQYF
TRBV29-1 CSVTQDRGETQYF
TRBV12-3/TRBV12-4 CASSVVSGQETQYF
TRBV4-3 CASSSRGPSVNEQFF
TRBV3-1 CASSQDSGQGSPEAFF
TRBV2 CASDRGLALSHEQYF
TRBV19 CARPYNEQFF
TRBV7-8 CASSPLDSRHSPLHF
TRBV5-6 CASSASFNYGYTF
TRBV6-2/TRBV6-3 CASRTGGIQPQHF
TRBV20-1 CSASPWASGPYTDTQYF
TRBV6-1 CASSENRLSYEQYF
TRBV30 CAWSVIYNEQFF
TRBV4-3 CASSQVDRFSTNEQFF
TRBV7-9 CASSSTTNRDSQHF
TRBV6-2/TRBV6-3 CACEGHPSGANVLTF
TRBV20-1 CSARDSDYGYTF
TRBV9 CASSSRDIEGEQFF
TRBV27 CASSLWAASDQPQHF
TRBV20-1 CSAPDGNSYEQYF
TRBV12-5 CASGLVETGSETQYF
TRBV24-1 CATGEGGPSHYSNQPQHF
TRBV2 CASIAGYDGYTF
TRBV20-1 CSARKGNQPQHF
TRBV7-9 CASSLAWDSQGETQYF
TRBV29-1 CSVEPGDRVTDTQYF